One and the same sample provided the 10 T cell receptor beta chains below, sequenced in a study of blood T cell repertoires in COVID-19. Libraries were prepared by immunoSEQ multiplex PCR; TCRdb keeps only in-frame clonotypes and omits some of them. The sample includes under 150,000 clones, 84% seen only once; the top ten take roughly 3.8%. The sample consisted of PBMCs or T cells enriched from blood (not recorded which). Receptors were obtained from a man aged 45-60 years in a cohort exposed to, infected with or recovered from COVID-19 (not recorded which).

V and J are TRBV5-1 and TRBJ1-1, with D unclear. This CDR3 region has 15 residues. V was trimmed by 2 bases and J by 0 bases, leaving 11 bases between them. Germline V gene data show CDR1 as SGHRS and CDR2 as YFSETQ. CDR3 coding DNA: TGCGCCAGCAGCTTCTCCCGCGGCATGAACACTGAAGCTTTCTTT. This translates into CASSFSRGMNTEAFF.

Notes on this clone: The junction differs from germline at one of its ends, possibly a read error. This rearrangement joins TRBV2 to TRBJ1-4; D is ambiguous. Germline-derived CDR1 and CDR2 are SNHLY and FYNNEI. The CDR3 totals 15 residues. The CDR3 DNA is TGTGCCAGCAGTGAAGCCGGGATGGTGATGAAAAACCTGTTTTTT. Amino acid sequence: CASSEAGMVMKNLFF.

The genes are TRBV9 and TRBJ2-7; D is possibly TRBD1 (6 bases). The CDR3 is 15 amino acids. Deletions cut 3 bases from V and 4 bases from J, with 17 bases between. CDR1 is SGDLS and CDR2 is YYNGEE in the germline V gene. The DNA of the CDR3 is TGTGCCAGCAGCGCGTTACCCGGGACACTTTACGAGCAGTACTTC. The encoded protein is CASSALPGTLYEQYF.

The rearrangement links TRBV2 to TRBJ1-5; 7 bases agree with TRBD1. The CDR3 covers 16 residues. The germline V gene has CDR1 SNHLY and CDR2 FYNNEI. The V segment lost 3 bases and the J segment 4 bases; nucleotides outside the gene matches: 9. The CDR3 spells CASSDKVGTANQPQHF. In nucleotides, the CDR3 is TGTGCCAGCAGTGATAAGGTGGGGACAGCTAATCAGCCCCAGCATTTT.

This clone occurred once. The chain joins TRBV7-3 to TRBJ1-2; a weak D match, TRBD1 (5 bases). Looked up from germline, CDR1 is SGHTA and CDR2 is FQGTGA. The CDR3 is made up of 14 amino acids. V was cut by 6 bases and J by 6 bases, with 17 bases left in between. CDR3 protein: CASRLTGGDDGYTF. The CDR3 nucleotides read TGTGCCAGCAGACTCACAGGAGGGGATGATGGCTACACCTTC. Based on the CDR3 plus reference TRBV7-3 and TRBJ1-2, the full variable domain is GAGVSQTPSNKVTEKGKYVELRCDPISGHTALYWYRQSLGQGPEFLIYFQGTGAADDSGLPNDRFFAVRPEGSVSTLKIQRTERGDSAVYLCASRLTGGDDGYTFGSGTRLTVV.

The chain joins TRBV10-1 to TRBJ1-3, with unresolved D. The CDR3 runs to 15 residues. The V end lost 5 bases, the J end lost 2 bases, and 13 bases lay between the germline ends. Looked up from germline, CDR1 is WNHNN and CDR2 is SYGVQD (reference sequence). The CDR3 DNA sequence: TGCGCCAGCAGTCCATCCGGAGGCGCTGGAAACACCATATATTTT. Translated, it gives CASSPSGGAGNTIYF.

The chain combines TRBV18 with TRBJ1-5, with a possible D match to TRBD1 (5 bases). The CDR3 loop spans 16 amino acids. CDR1 and CDR2 (germline): KGHSH, LQKENI. Trimming removed 4 bases at V and 1 base at J, with 14 bases between. The CDR3 nucleotides read TGTGCCAGCTCACTCCAGGGAACCCTCAGCAATCAGCCCCAGCATTTT. Translating gives CASSLQGTLSNQPQHF.

The chain joins TRBV7-8 to TRBJ2-2, with D unresolved. V dropped 7 bases and J dropped 2 bases, with 14 bases sitting between them. CDR3 size: 15 residues. Germline V gene data show CDR1 as SGHVS and CDR2 as FQNEAQ. CDR3: CASTRTYPNTGELFF. DNA of the CDR3: TGTGCCAGCACCCGCACCTACCCCAACACCGGGGAGCTGTTTTTT.

The V call is TRBV7-8, the J call TRBJ1-2; 8 bases map to TRBD1. The germline V gene has CDR1 SGHVS and CDR2 FQNEAQ. The CDR3 covers 17 residues. The trim removed 0 bases at V and 8 bases at J, leaving 14 bases unmatched. The CDR3 DNA sequence: TGTGCCAGCAGCTTAGCGGCCAGAACAGGGGGTCTTAAGGGCTACACCTTC. This translates into CASSLAARTGGLKGYTF.

The chain has TRBV18 and TRBJ1-4; perhaps TRBD1 as D (5 bases). V lost 0 bases, J lost 1 base, and 18 bases lay in between. This CDR3 is 19 amino acids long. CDR1 KGHSH and CDR2 LQKENI come from the germline V gene. The DNA for the CDR3 is TGTGCCAGCTCACCACCGATTTCTCCCCGACAGCTAACTAATGAAAAACTGTTTTTT. It translates to CASSPPISPRQLTNEKLFF.